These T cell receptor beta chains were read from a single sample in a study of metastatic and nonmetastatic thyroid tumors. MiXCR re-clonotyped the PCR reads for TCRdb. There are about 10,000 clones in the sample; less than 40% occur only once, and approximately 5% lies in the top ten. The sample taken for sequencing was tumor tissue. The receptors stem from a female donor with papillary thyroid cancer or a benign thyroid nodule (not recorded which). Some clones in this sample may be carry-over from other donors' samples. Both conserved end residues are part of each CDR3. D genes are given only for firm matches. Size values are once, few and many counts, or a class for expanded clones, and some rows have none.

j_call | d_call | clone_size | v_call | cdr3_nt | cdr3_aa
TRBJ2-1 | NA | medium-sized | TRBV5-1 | TGCGCCAGCAGCTTAGAAACAGGGTTGCCCCATGAGCAGTTCTTC | CASSLETGLPHEQFF
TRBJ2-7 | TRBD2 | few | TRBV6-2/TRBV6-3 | TGTGCCAGCATTCCCGGGACTAGCGGTACCTACGAGCAGTACTTC | CASIPGTSGTYEQYF
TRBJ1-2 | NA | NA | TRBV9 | TGTGCCAGCAGCGTAGGCACAAACTATGGCTACACCTTC | CASSVGTNYGYTF
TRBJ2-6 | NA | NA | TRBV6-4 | TGTGCCAGCAGTTATTTGGTCTCTGGGGCCAACGTCCTGACTTTC | CASSYLVSGANVLTF
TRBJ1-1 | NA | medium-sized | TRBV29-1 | TGCAGCGTTGGTGGGGAGACCACTGAAGCTTTCTTT | CSVGGETTEAFF
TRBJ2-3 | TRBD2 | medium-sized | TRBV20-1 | TGCAGTGCTAGGATGACTAGCGGGATTGCGGATATGCAGTATTTT | CSARMTSGIADMQYF
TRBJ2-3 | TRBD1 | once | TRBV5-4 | TGTGCCAGCAGCTTGTTTGATGTGACAGGGATGTCAGATACGCAGTATTTT | CASSLFDVTGMSDTQYF
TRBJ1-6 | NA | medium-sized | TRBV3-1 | TGTGCCAGCAGCCAAGCGGGCGATAATTCACCCCTCCACTTT | CASSQAGDNSPLHF
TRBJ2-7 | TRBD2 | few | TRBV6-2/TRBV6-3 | TGTGCCAGCAGTTACTCGATGTCGGGCGGGGGATCCTACGAGCAGTACTTC | CASSYSMSGGGSYEQYF
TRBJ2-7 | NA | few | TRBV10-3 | TGTGCCATCAGGACCTCTACAGGGTTCGGCTACGAGCAGTACTTC | CAIRTSTGFGYEQYF
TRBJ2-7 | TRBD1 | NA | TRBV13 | TGTGCCAGCAGCTTAGGATGGACAGGGGAGTCCGAGCAGTACTTC | CASSLGWTGESEQYF
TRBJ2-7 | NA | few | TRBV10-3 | TGTGCCATCAGTGTCGGGACTCGCGACTCCTACGAGCAGTACTTC | CAISVGTRDSYEQYF
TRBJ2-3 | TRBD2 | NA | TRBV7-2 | TGTGCCAGCAGCTGGACTAGCGGCACAGATACGCAGTATTTT | CASSWTSGTDTQYF